These T cell receptor beta chains were read from a single sample in a study of blood T cell repertoires in COVID-19. The table came from immunoSEQ multiplex PCR; TCRdb's copy has only in-frame clones and leaves some out. The sample lists 90,000 or so clones, around 90% occurring once. Sequencing used peripheral blood. These receptors were taken from a woman aged 55-69 years with COVID-19, enrolled during active disease. CDR3s include the opening cysteine and the closing phenylalanine or tryptophan. A D gene is named only where the DNA matches it firmly. The size of a clone is reported for some rows only, either as once, few or many, or as a class for expanded clones.

v_call	d_call	clone_size	j_call	cdr3_aa	cdr3_nt
TRBV7-2	TRBD1	NA	TRBJ1-4	CASSPRLDRGLEKLFF	TGTGCCAGCAGCCCTCGGTTGGACAGGGGACTTGAAAAACTGTTTTTT
TRBV30	TRBD1	NA	TRBJ2-7	CAWRRGTGGHEQYF	TGTGCCTGGAGAAGGGGGACAGGGGGCCACGAGCAGTACTTC
TRBV6-1	TRBD1	few	TRBJ2-7	CASSEAIVGTGAYEQYF	TGTGCCAGCAGTGAAGCGATTGTTGGGACAGGGGCCTACGAGCAGTACTTC
TRBV3-1/TRBV3-2	TRBD2	NA	TRBJ2-3	CASSGGASTDTQYF	TGTGCCAGTAGCGGGGGGGCCTCGACAGATACGCAGTATTTT
TRBV4-3	TRBD1	NA	TRBJ1-2	CASSQVPRDRKGYTF	TGCGCCAGCAGCCAAGTGCCCCGGGACAGGAAGGGCTACACCTTC
TRBV12-3/TRBV12-4	TRBD1	few	TRBJ1-1	CASSGQGVTEAFF	TGTGCCAGCAGTGGACAGGGTGTCACTGAAGCTTTCTTT
TRBV19	TRBD1	NA	TRBJ1-2	CASRGDSYAYGYTF	TGTGCCAGTAGGGGGGACAGTTACGCGTATGGCTACACCTTC
TRBV6-5	TRBD1	NA	TRBJ2-1	CASSLRDRGLYNEQFF	TGTGCCAGCAGTTTGCGGGACAGGGGGCTCTACAATGAGCAGTTCTTC
TRBV18	NA	NA	TRBJ1-6	CASSPVQGRSPLHF	TGTGCCAGCTCACCCGTACAGGGTCGGTCACCCCTCCACTTT
TRBV7-9	NA	NA	TRBJ1-1	CASSRNGGGPNEAFF	TGTGCCAGCAGTCGTAATGGCGGGGGGCCCAATGAAGCTTTCTTT
TRBV18	TRBD1	NA	TRBJ2-7	CASSPGQGAPYEQYF	TGTGCCAGCTCACCGGGACAGGGGGCCCCCTACGAGCAGTACTTC
TRBV10-3	NA	NA	TRBJ1-5	CAISEGAGFNQPQHF	TGTGCCATCAGTGAAGGGGCAGGGTTCAATCAGCCCCAGCATTTT
TRBV6-5	NA	medium-sized	TRBJ2-3	CASSTGISTDTQYF	TGTGCCAGCAGTACAGGGATTTCCACAGATACGCAGTATTTT
TRBV30	TRBD1	NA	TRBJ1-2	CAWSSGTDNGYTF	TGTGCCTGGAGTTCCGGGACAGATAACGGCTACACCTTC
TRBV28	TRBD1	few	TRBJ1-1	CASSSGTGYTEAFF	TGTGCCAGCAGCAGTGGGACAGGGTACACTGAAGCTTTCTTT
TRBV6-2/TRBV6-3	TRBD1	NA	TRBJ1-4	CASSRRGQTTTNEKLFF	TGTGCCAGCAGCCGACGGGGACAGACCACAACTAATGAAAAACTGTTTTTT
TRBV6-2/TRBV6-3	NA	NA	TRBJ1-1	CASSWNGVTEAFF	TGTGCCAGCAGTTGGAACGGGGTCACTGAAGCTTTCTTT
TRBV10-1	TRBD2	NA	TRBJ2-1	CASSESVAGGYNEQFF	TGCGCCAGCAGTGAGTCGGTAGCGGGGGGTTACAATGAGCAGTTCTTC
TRBV7-9	NA	few	TRBJ1-4	CASSPPSTGGEKLFF	TGTGCCAGCAGCCCCCCCTCGACGGGGGGTGAAAAACTGTTTTTT
TRBV6-5	NA	once	TRBJ1-2	CASSPPGGLHGYTF	TGTGCCAGCAGCCCGCCTGGGGGACTGCATGGCTACACCTTC
TRBV7-2	TRBD1	NA	TRBJ2-7	CASSLRSAQGAAYEQYF	TGTGCCAGCAGCTTAAGGAGCGCACAGGGGGCTGCCTACGAGCAGTACTTC
TRBV30	TRBD1	NA	TRBJ1-4	CAWSFNRGSEKLFF	TGTGCCTGGAGTTTTAACAGGGGAAGTGAAAAACTGTTTTTT